The clone carrying this T cell receptor beta chain was detected ten times or more. The sample belongs to a study of molecular identifiers for immune sequencing clone quantification. The sorting of naive CD8 T cells used the CD8+CD4-CCR7+CD45RA+ phenotype. Germline V CDR1 and CDR2: DFQATT, SNEGSKA (reference sequence). V was cut by 0 bases and J by 8 bases, with 19 bases left in between. The CDR3 has 16 amino acids. TCRdb ran MiXCR on the PCR reads and lists one entry per CDR3 protein. The table lists 400,000 to 600,000 distinct CDR3 sequences, about a fifth of them singletons. The chain is built from TRBV20-1 and TRBJ1-4; D not resolved. The TCR sequence derives from a human donor in good health. Some libraries in this study had Jurkat cell RNA spiked in. Sample: naive CD8+ T cells from blood, with Jurkat cell RNA spiked in. Sample subset: FACS-sorted CD8+CD4-CCR7+CD45RA+ naive T cells. The CDR3 DNA follows: TGCAGTGCTAGAGATAGGCGGAGGAGTCCCAGAGAAAAACTGTTTTTT. The encoded protein is CSARDRRRSPREKLFF.